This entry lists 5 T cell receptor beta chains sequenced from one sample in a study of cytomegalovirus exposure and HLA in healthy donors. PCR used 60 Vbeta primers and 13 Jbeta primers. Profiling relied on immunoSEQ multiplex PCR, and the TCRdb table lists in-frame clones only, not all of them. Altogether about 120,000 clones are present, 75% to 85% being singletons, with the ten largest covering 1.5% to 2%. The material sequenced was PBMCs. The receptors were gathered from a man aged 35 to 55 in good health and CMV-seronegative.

The CDR3: CASREIDRSSGANVLTF. The CDR3 nucleotides read TGTGCCAGCAGAGAGATCGACAGAAGCTCTGGGGCCAACGTCCTGACTTTC. This rearrangement joins TRBV27 to TRBJ2-6; tentatively, D is TRBD1 (5 bases). This CDR3 region has 17 residues. The germline V gene has CDR1 MNHEY and CDR2 SMNVEV (reference sequence). The ends were cut back, 6 bases at V and 0 bases at J, with 15 bases in the middle.

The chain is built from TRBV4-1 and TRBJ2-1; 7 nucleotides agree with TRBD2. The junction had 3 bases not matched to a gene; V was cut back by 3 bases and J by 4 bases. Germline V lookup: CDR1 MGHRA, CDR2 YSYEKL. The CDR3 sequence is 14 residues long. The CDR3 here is CASSQPGGYNEQFF. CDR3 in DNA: TGCGCCAGCAGCCAGCCCGGGGGGTACAATGAGCAGTTCTTC.

The CDR3 region has the DNA TGCGCCAGCAGCCACAGGGGGAACACTGAAGCTTTCTTT. Its protein product is CASSHRGNTEAFF. This rearrangement joins TRBV23-1 to TRBJ1-1; 7 bases map to TRBD1. TRBV23-1 is sorted into the ORF group, with uncertain function. The CDR3 sequence is 13 residues long. With V trimmed by 6 bases and J by 1 base, 2 bases remained unmatched.

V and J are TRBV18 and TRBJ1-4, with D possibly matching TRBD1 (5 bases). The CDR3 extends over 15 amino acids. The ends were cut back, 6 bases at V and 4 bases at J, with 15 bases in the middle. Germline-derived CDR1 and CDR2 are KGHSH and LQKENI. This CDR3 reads CASSLEGRHNEKLFF. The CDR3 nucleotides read TGTGCCAGCTCCCTGGAGGGACGGCATAATGAAAAACTGTTTTTT.

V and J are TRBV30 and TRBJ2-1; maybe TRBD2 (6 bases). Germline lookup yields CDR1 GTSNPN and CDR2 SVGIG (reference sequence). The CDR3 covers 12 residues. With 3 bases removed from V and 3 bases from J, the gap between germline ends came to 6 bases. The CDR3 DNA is TGTGCCTGGAGGCGGGACTACAATGAGCAGTTCTTC. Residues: CAWRRDYNEQFF.